Following are 10 T cell receptor beta chains from one sample sequenced in a study of blood T cell repertoires in COVID-19. The repertoire was sequenced with immunoSEQ multiplex PCR; TCRdb's copy has only in-frame clones and lacks some. The table has about 58,000 clones, approximately 78% seen once. The sample comprised peripheral blood. Every receptor here comes from a man aged 60 to 69 with COVID-19, enrolled during active disease.

This clone was seen a handful of times. The chain employs TRBV19 and TRBJ1-5, with a tentative D call TRBD1 (6 bases). The CDR3 runs to 16 residues. Germline V lookup: CDR1 LNHDA, CDR2 SQIVND (reference sequence). Deletions cut 6 bases from V and 0 bases from J, with 15 bases between. In DNA form, the CDR3 reads TGTGCCAGTAGGGGGCTTACAGGGATTAGCAATCAGCCCCAGCATTTT. Translation gives CASRGLTGISNQPQHF.

This clone was seen only once. The chain is built from TRBV6-6 and TRBJ2-7; D may be TRBD1 (5 bases). Germline-derived CDR1 and CDR2 are MNHNY and SVGAGI (reference sequence). CDR3 length: 14 residues. Trimming took off 2 bases at V and 2 bases at J, with 10 bases between the two ends. The CDR3 spells CASSYGATAYEQYF. The CDR3 nucleotides read TGTGCCAGCAGTTACGGGGCTACGGCCTACGAGCAGTACTTC.

V is TRBV18 and J is TRBJ1-5; D gene unclear. Germline V gene sequence: CDR1 KGHSH, CDR2 LQKENI. The germline V and J ends were trimmed by 0 bases and 0 bases, with 3 bases remaining between them. This CDR3 has 14 amino acids. CDR3: CASSPPSSNQPQHF. DNA of the CDR3: TGTGCCAGCTCACCACCTAGTAGCAATCAGCCCCAGCATTTT.

This chain uses TRBV7-3 with TRBJ2-3, with a possible D match to TRBD2 (5 bases). CDR1 and CDR2 (germline): SGHTA, FQGTGA. Trimming removed 1 base at V and 0 bases at J, with 14 bases between. The CDR3 has 17 amino acids. CDR3 nucleotide sequence: TGTGCCAGCAGCTTAAGGGGTCGTCGGACTAGCACAGATACGCAGTATTTT. It codes for CASSLRGRRTSTDTQYF.

The chain has TRBV19 and TRBJ1-4; TRBD1 is a possible D gene (6 bases). The length of the CDR3 is 15 residues. The V end was cut by 3 bases, the J end by 5 bases, with 13 bases between. Germline V gene sequence: CDR1 LNHDA, CDR2 SQIVND (reference sequence). DNA for the CDR3: TGTGCCAGTAGTATCTACGGGACACCCAATGAAAAACTGTTTTTT. Its protein product is CASSIYGTPNEKLFF.

The rearrangement uses TRBV3-1 (or the pseudogene TRBV3-2) and TRBJ2-2; 9 bases map to TRBD2. Germline-derived CDR1 and CDR2 are LGHDT and YNNKEL (reference sequence). The CDR3 totals 19 residues. J gave up 0 bases and V 0 bases, and 8 bases lay outside the gene matches. The CDR3 is CASSQDRETSGTNTGELFF. The CDR3 DNA reads TGTGCCAGCAGCCAAGATCGAGAGACTAGCGGAACGAACACCGGGGAGCTGTTTTTT.

The chain has TRBV14 and TRBJ2-1; possibly TRBD1 for D (6 bases). The germline V and J ends were trimmed by 1 base and 12 bases, with 10 bases remaining between them. CDR1 and CDR2 (germline): SGHDN, FVKESK. The CDR3 is 12 amino acids. In DNA, the CDR3 is TGTGCCAGCAGCCAAGGACAGGTACGGCAGTTCTTC. The encoded protein is CASSQGQVRQFF.

This clone came up a few times. The J gene is TRBJ2-2, the V gene TRBV7-8, with 10 bases matching TRBD2. This CDR3 comprises 16 residues. CDR1 and CDR2 from the germline V gene are SGHVS and FQNEAQ. The J segment lost 6 bases and the V segment lost 5 bases, leaving 9 bases of the junction unmatched. The chain's CDR3 is CASSIQAGGPPGELFF. In DNA, the CDR3 is TGTGCCAGCAGCATCCAAGCGGGGGGGCCCCCCGGGGAGCTGTTTTTT.

V and J are TRBV5-5 and TRBJ1-4; TRBD1 matches 7 bases. Germline CDR1 is SGHKS and CDR2 is YYEKEE (reference sequence). The CDR3 length is 14 residues. Trimming took 2 bases from V and 6 from J; bases not matched to a gene: 4. CDR3 sequence: CASSLQGLHEKLFF. In DNA, the CDR3 is TGTGCCAGCAGCTTACAGGGGCTGCATGAAAAACTGTTTTTT.

The rearrangement links TRBV7-9 to TRBJ1-6, with TRBD1 matching 7 bases. This CDR3 spans 14 amino acids. V shed 1 base, J shed 14 bases, and the junction held 8 bases outside the gene matches. Germline loops: CDR1 SEHNR, CDR2 FQNEAQ (reference sequence). CDR3 sequence reads: CASSLGTGEFTLHF. The CDR3 nucleotides are TGTGCCAGCAGCTTAGGGACAGGAGAATTCACCCTCCACTTT.